This TCR beta chain was sequenced in a study of CD8+CD57+ T cells in acquired aplastic anemia. CDR3 and TCR beta VDJ profiling relied on a genomic DNA template. MiXCR, applied by TCRdb to the reads, yields one record per CDR3 protein. The sample shows fewer than 200,000 distinct CDR3 sequences, 55% to 70% of them seen only once. Study findings and constraints: Patients versus controls showed no significant CD8+ Simpson's diversity difference.

V lost 6 bases, J lost 9 bases, and 7 bases stayed unmatched. The CDR3 sequence is 13 residues long. The V gene's germline CDR1 is DFQATT and CDR2 SNEGSKA (reference sequence). As regards this clonotype: Its target is not known.

Sequencing was performed on sorted CD4+, CD8+, or CD8+CD57+ T cells (not recorded which) from PBMCs. The genes are TRBV20-1 and TRBJ1-6; TRBD1 agrees at 8 bases. This clonotype was obtained from a human donor in good health. Here the CDR3 reads CSAWGTGGSPLHF. DNA for the CDR3: TGCAGTGCATGGGGAACAGGGGGTTCACCCCTCCACTTT.